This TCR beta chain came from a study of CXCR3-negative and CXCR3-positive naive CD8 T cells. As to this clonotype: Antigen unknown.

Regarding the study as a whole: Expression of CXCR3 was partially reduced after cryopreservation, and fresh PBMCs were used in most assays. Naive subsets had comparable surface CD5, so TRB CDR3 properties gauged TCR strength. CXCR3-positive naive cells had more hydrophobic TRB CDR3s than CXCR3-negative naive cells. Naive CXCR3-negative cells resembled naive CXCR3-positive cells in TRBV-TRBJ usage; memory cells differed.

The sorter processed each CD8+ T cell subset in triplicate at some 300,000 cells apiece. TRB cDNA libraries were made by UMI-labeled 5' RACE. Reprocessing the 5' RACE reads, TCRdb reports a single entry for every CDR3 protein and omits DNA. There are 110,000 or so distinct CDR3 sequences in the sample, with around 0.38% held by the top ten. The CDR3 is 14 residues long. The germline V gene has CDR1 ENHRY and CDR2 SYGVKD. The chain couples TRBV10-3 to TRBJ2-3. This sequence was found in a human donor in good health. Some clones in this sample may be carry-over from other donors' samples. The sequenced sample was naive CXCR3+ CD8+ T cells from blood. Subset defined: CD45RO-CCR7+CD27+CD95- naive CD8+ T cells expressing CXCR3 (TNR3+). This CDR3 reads CAISERIVTDTQYF.